This T cell receptor beta chain came from a study of OX40 agonist ivuxolimab in advanced cancers. About the investigation overall: Ivuxolimab was a fully human IgG2 agonistic monoclonal antibody targeting the costimulatory receptor OX40 (CD134). The dose-escalation cohort was around 83% male with a mean age of about 54 years, ranging from about 20 to 85. Peripheral TCRbeta sequencing was intended to test whether TCR sequence diversity was altered and clonal T-cell expansion was caused by ivuxolimab. The paper reports the monotherapy dose-escalation portion (N of about 47 patients) of the phase I ivuxolimab trial. Three dose-escalation patients achieved partial responses, one with hepatocellular carcinoma and two with cutaneous melanoma. Intravenous ivuxolimab was administered to patients every 2 weeks at six dose levels: 0.01, 0.1, 0.3, 1.5, 3 and 10 mg/kg. Patients were allowed to have had prior anti-PD-1, anti-PD-L1 or anti-CTLA-4 therapy, and about 40% of the dose-escalation patients had been treated with checkpoint inhibitors. Of the approximately 50 patients in dose escalation, some 20 had hepatocellular carcinoma, approximately 15 had melanoma, 9 had renal cell carcinoma and 9 had head and neck cancer.

A remark on this clone: The clone's antigen remains unknown. Within one base of it there is no much larger clone, and no base qualities were kept.

The cysteine opens and the phenylalanine closes a CDR3 of 14 amino acids. Only the CDR3 part of the read is kept: 42 bases, read in frame from the first base. V is reduced by 2 bases and J by 2 bases, leaving a spacing of 9 bases between them. From a lookup of the germline V gene, CDR1 and CDR2 are ENHRY and SYGVKD. For sequencing of the TCRbeta CDR3 region, genomic DNA was extracted from the sorted cells. TCRbeta CDR3 regions were sequenced using the immunoSEQ Assay. In TCRdb, the immuneACCESS table is reduced to in-frame sequences with V and J assigned. These tables do not hold every clone; where another copy was compared, an unresolved V gene accounts for under half, and the others remain unexplained. The sample has 77,000 or so clones on record, around 87% of them singletons. Approximately 0.54% of the sample is in the top ten clones. The trial excluded patients who had a history of autoimmune disease or were on systemic immunosuppression. In every dose cohort, peripheral blood was drawn for TCR sequencing at baseline, cycle 4 day 1, and cycle 7 day 1. The samples were drawn from a first-in-human, open-label, multicenter phase I dose-escalation trial of ivuxolimab. Adults with locally advanced or metastatic melanoma, renal cell carcinoma, hepatocellular carcinoma or head and neck squamous cell carcinoma were enrolled in the trial. Before TCR sequencing, CD4+ T cells and CD8+ T cells were sorted from peripheral blood as separate populations.

Beyond this particular receptor, the publication reports: After ivuxolimab, expanded clones were on average more numerous among CD8+ T cells than among CD4+ T cells. Which antigens the clonally expanded peripheral T cells were specific for was not determined. In the 0.1-3.0 mg/kg groups, partial responders were among the patients with the lowest normalized peripheral clonal expansion, particularly in CD8+ T cells. Low levels of normalized T-cell clonal expansion were also seen in some nonresponding patients. At doses of 0.1 to 3.0 mg/kg, clonal expansion of both CD4+ and CD8+ T cells in blood was seen between baseline and week 6.

The receptor comes from an adult with an advanced solid tumor such as melanoma, head and neck, liver or kidney cancer. The source was CD4+ or CD8+ T cells sorted from blood, collected in a trial of the OX40 agonist ivuxolimab. The rearranged chain carries TRBV10-3 and TRBJ1-1, with no reliable assignment of the D segment. The CDR3 in this case is CAISEVTDNTEAFF. The DNA sequence is given as TGTGCCATCAGTGAGGTTACAGACAACACTGAAGCTTTCTTT.